These T cell receptor beta chains were read from a single sample in a study of shared clonotypes between healthy human individuals. TCRdb keeps only in-frame clones here, not all; method: immunoSEQ multiplex PCR. The top ten clones hold less than 0.25% of a sample with 800,000 or so clones, around 96% of them seen once. Sequencing used naive CD8+ T cells sorted from blood. The receptor set was obtained from a man aged 25 to 40 in good health. CDR3s include the opening cysteine and the closing phenylalanine or tryptophan. D genes are given only for firm matches. Where a row states a size, it is once, few, many or the class of an expanded clone; other rows omit it.

clone size: .
J gene: TRBJ2-7
V gene: TRBV5-1
D gene: .
CDR3 DNA: TGCGCCAGCAGCTTGGAAGGGGAGAGCTCCTACGAGCAGTACTTC
CDR3 protein: CASSLEGESSYEQYF

clone size: .
J gene: TRBJ1-5
V gene: TRBV15
D gene: .
CDR3 DNA: TGTGCCACCAGCAGGGTCCGGGTAGGGAATCAGCCCCAGCATTTT
CDR3 protein: CATSRVRVGNQPQHF

clone size: .
J gene: TRBJ2-6
V gene: TRBV29-1
D gene: .
CDR3 DNA: TGCAGCGCCACCGACTCTGGGGCCAACGTCCTGACTTTC
CDR3 protein: CSATDSGANVLTF

clone size: .
J gene: TRBJ2-5
V gene: TRBV7-9
D gene: .
CDR3 DNA: TGTGCCAGCAGCTTTATCCACCAAGAGACCCAGTACTTC
CDR3 protein: CASSFIHQETQYF

clone size: .
J gene: TRBJ2-7
V gene: TRBV7-9
D gene: .
CDR3 DNA: TGTGCCAGCAGCCCCCCCCAGGGCAATGTTAACTACGAGCAGTACTTC
CDR3 protein: CASSPPQGNVNYEQYF

clone size: .
J gene: TRBJ2-1
V gene: TRBV4-1
D gene: TRBD1
CDR3 DNA: TGCGCCAGCAGCCAAGGCTATACCGGGACAGGGGTTTTCAATGAGCAGTTCTTC
CDR3 protein: CASSQGYTGTGVFNEQFF

clone size: .
J gene: TRBJ1-1
V gene: TRBV7-9
D gene: .
CDR3 DNA: TGTGCCAGCAGCTTAGCGGTGAGTGAAGCTTTCTTT
CDR3 protein: CASSLAVSEAFF

clone size: .
J gene: TRBJ2-1
V gene: TRBV9
D gene: .
CDR3 DNA: TGTGCCAGCAGCGGGCAAACAGGTGCCTACAATGAGCAGTTCTTC
CDR3 protein: CASSGQTGAYNEQFF

clone size: .
J gene: TRBJ2-7
V gene: TRBV19
D gene: .
CDR3 DNA: TGTGCCAGTAAAACCTCCGGCGGTTCCTTATACGAGCAGTACTTC
CDR3 protein: CASKTSGGSLYEQYF

clone size: .
J gene: TRBJ2-3
V gene: TRBV27
D gene: .
CDR3 DNA: TGTGCCAGCAGTCCCTCCGGCGGGGCTAGCACAGATACGCAGTATTTT
CDR3 protein: CASSPSGGASTDTQYF

clone size: once
J gene: TRBJ1-4
V gene: TRBV2
D gene: .
CDR3 DNA: TGTGCCAGCACATTTGCTCCCCTGGGTGAAAAACTGGTTTTT
CDR3 protein: CASTFAPLGEKLVF

clone size: once
J gene: TRBJ2-7
V gene: TRBV5-6
D gene: .
CDR3 DNA: TGTGCCAGCAGCTTTCGTGGAGGTCTTGAGCAGTACTTC
CDR3 protein: CASSFRGGLEQYF

clone size: .
J gene: TRBJ2-2
V gene: TRBV7-3
D gene: .
CDR3 DNA: TGTGCCAGCAGCCCGTCCATGGCAGGGTCCGGGGAGCTGTTTTTT
CDR3 protein: CASSPSMAGSGELFF

clone size: .
J gene: TRBJ2-5
V gene: TRBV28
D gene: .
CDR3 DNA: TGTGCGAGTATGAGAACCCCGGACAGCCAAGAGACCCAGTACTTC
CDR3 protein: CASMRTPDSQETQYF

clone size: .
J gene: TRBJ2-7
V gene: TRBV27
D gene: TRBD2
CDR3 DNA: TGTGCCAGCAGTTTCGGGGGGGAATACGAGCAGTACTTC
CDR3 protein: CASSFGGEYEQYF

clone size: .
J gene: TRBJ2-7
V gene: TRBV9
D gene: .
CDR3 DNA: TGTGCCAGCAGCCCCCAATCCACCGGGCCTTTTTCCGAGCAGTACTTC
CDR3 protein: CASSPQSTGPFSEQYF

clone size: .
J gene: TRBJ2-7
V gene: TRBV7-9
D gene: TRBD1
CDR3 DNA: TGTGCCAGCAGCATATCCGGGACAGTCTACGAGCAGTACTTC
CDR3 protein: CASSISGTVYEQYF

clone size: .
J gene: TRBJ1-5
V gene: TRBV5-1
D gene: TRBD1
CDR3 DNA: TGCGCCAGCAGCGGCGGGACAGGGGGCGATCAGCCCCAGCATTTT
CDR3 protein: CASSGGTGGDQPQHF

clone size: .
J gene: TRBJ2-6
V gene: TRBV15
D gene: .
CDR3 DNA: TGTGCCACCAGCAGAGAGGGGGGCAGTTTGTGGGAAGCCAACGTCCTGACTTTC
CDR3 protein: CATSREGGSLWEANVLTF

clone size: .
J gene: TRBJ2-5
V gene: TRBV27
D gene: .
CDR3 DNA: TGTGCCAGCAGTTTATTGCCCCTAGTGGAAGAGACCCAGTACTTC
CDR3 protein: CASSLLPLVEETQYF

clone size: .
J gene: TRBJ2-7
V gene: TRBV7-9
D gene: TRBD1
CDR3 DNA: TGTGCCAGCAGAACGACCGGGACAGGGATATACGAGCAGTACTTC
CDR3 protein: CASRTTGTGIYEQYF

clone size: .
J gene: TRBJ2-7
V gene: TRBV5-1
D gene: TRBD2
CDR3 DNA: TGCGCCAGCAGCCCCCTAGGACTAGCGGGAGGGCCTGAACTCTACGAGCAGTACTTC
CDR3 protein: CASSPLGLAGGPELYEQYF

clone size: .
J gene: TRBJ1-1
V gene: TRBV16
D gene: .
CDR3 DNA: TGTGCCAGCAGCCCCTACATGAACACTGAAGCTTTCTTT
CDR3 protein: CASSPYMNTEAFF

clone size: .
J gene: TRBJ2-5
V gene: TRBV29-1
D gene: .
CDR3 DNA: TGCAGCGCCGAGGGCGGGCGTCCACTGCTCCAAGAGACCCAGTACTTC
CDR3 protein: CSAEGGRPLLQETQYF

clone size: .
J gene: TRBJ1-5
V gene: TRBV28
D gene: .
CDR3 DNA: TGTGCCAGTAGCCGGGGTTGGGAGTATCAGCCCCAGCATTTT
CDR3 protein: CASSRGWEYQPQHF

clone size: .
J gene: TRBJ1-2
V gene: TRBV2
D gene: .
CDR3 DNA: TGTGCCAGCAGTGAAAAAAGACGGGGTGATGGCTACACCTTC
CDR3 protein: CASSEKRRGDGYTF

clone size: .
J gene: TRBJ2-3
V gene: TRBV5-5
D gene: .
CDR3 DNA: TGTGCCAGCAGCTTCCTGGGGGTTACAGATACGCAGTATTTT
CDR3 protein: CASSFLGVTDTQYF

clone size: .
J gene: TRBJ2-3
V gene: TRBV13
D gene: .
CDR3 DNA: TGTGCCAGCAGCTTTACGGGCGGAAGCACAGATACGCAGTATTTT
CDR3 protein: CASSFTGGSTDTQYF

clone size: .
J gene: TRBJ1-1
V gene: TRBV10-3
D gene: .
CDR3 DNA: TGTGCCACCATGGGCGGTGGGGGAGAAGGCACTGAAGCTTTCTTT
CDR3 protein: CATMGGGGEGTEAFF

clone size: .
J gene: TRBJ2-7
V gene: TRBV6-1
D gene: TRBD1
CDR3 DNA: TGTGCCAGCAGTGAACCGGGACAGGGGGCCTACGAGCAGTACTTC
CDR3 protein: CASSEPGQGAYEQYF

clone size: .
J gene: TRBJ2-7
V gene: TRBV7-2
D gene: TRBD1
CDR3 DNA: TGTGCCAGCAGCCCGGGACAGGGGTTCACCTACGAGCAGTACTTC
CDR3 protein: CASSPGQGFTYEQYF

clone size: .
J gene: TRBJ1-5
V gene: TRBV7-2
D gene: .
CDR3 DNA: TGTGCCAGCAGCTTAGAGACCAATAGCAATCAGCCCCAGCATTTT
CDR3 protein: CASSLETNSNQPQHF

clone size: .
J gene: TRBJ2-1
V gene: TRBV9
D gene: TRBD2
CDR3 DNA: TGTGCCAGCAGCCCCTGGACTAGCGGGGGGACCTACAATGAGCAGTTCTTC
CDR3 protein: CASSPWTSGGTYNEQFF

clone size: .
J gene: TRBJ2-5
V gene: TRBV27
D gene: .
CDR3 DNA: TGTGCCAGCAGTCGCAATGGGGAGACCCAGTACTTC
CDR3 protein: CASSRNGETQYF

clone size: .
J gene: TRBJ2-7
V gene: TRBV11-2
D gene: TRBD2
CDR3 DNA: TGTGCCAGCAGCATTAGCGGGAGAGTGCCCCTAACCTACGAGCAGTACTTC
CDR3 protein: CASSISGRVPLTYEQYF

clone size: .
J gene: TRBJ2-7
V gene: TRBV29-1
D gene: TRBD1
CDR3 DNA: TGCAGCGTTGAGCCAATTGGGACAGGGGGCTTTGAGCAGTACTTC
CDR3 protein: CSVEPIGTGGFEQYF

clone size: .
J gene: TRBJ1-2
V gene: TRBV7-9
D gene: TRBD1
CDR3 DNA: TGTGCCAGCAGCTTCCTAACAGGGGTCTATGGCTACACCTTC
CDR3 protein: CASSFLTGVYGYTF

clone size: .
J gene: TRBJ2-1
V gene: TRBV7-9
D gene: .
CDR3 DNA: TGTGCCAGCAGCCAGGACGCCGCGCCCTACAATGAGCAGTTCTTC
CDR3 protein: CASSQDAAPYNEQFF

clone size: .
J gene: TRBJ1-2
V gene: TRBV27
D gene: .
CDR3 DNA: TGTGCCAGCAGTTTAACAGGTAGTGTCCATGGCTACACCTTC
CDR3 protein: CASSLTGSVHGYTF

clone size: .
J gene: TRBJ2-7
V gene: TRBV29-1
D gene: TRBD2
CDR3 DNA: TGCAGCGGTAGCGGGCCACAATCCTACGAGCAGTACTTC
CDR3 protein: CSGSGPQSYEQYF

clone size: .
J gene: TRBJ2-1
V gene: TRBV5-6
D gene: TRBD1
CDR3 DNA: TGTGCCAGCAGCCTCCCAGGGGGCAATGAGCAGTTCTTC
CDR3 protein: CASSLPGGNEQFF

clone size: .
J gene: TRBJ1-1
V gene: TRBV19
D gene: .
CDR3 DNA: TGTGCCAGTAGTATTAACAGACCGGCGAACACTGAAGCTTTCTTT
CDR3 protein: CASSINRPANTEAFF

clone size: .
J gene: TRBJ2-3
V gene: TRBV11-3
D gene: TRBD2
CDR3 DNA: TGTGCCAGCAGATTCCCTAGCGGGACTCCTTTCACAGATACGCAGTATTTT
CDR3 protein: CASRFPSGTPFTDTQYF

clone size: .
J gene: TRBJ2-5
V gene: TRBV7-9
D gene: .
CDR3 DNA: TGTGCCAGCATAGGTCGCGGGACCCAAGAGACCCAGTACTTC
CDR3 protein: CASIGRGTQETQYF

clone size: .
J gene: TRBJ1-2
V gene: TRBV4-3
D gene: TRBD1
CDR3 DNA: TGCGCCAGCAGCCAAGATATGACGGGCCAACAGGGGGACTATGGCTACACCTTC
CDR3 protein: CASSQDMTGQQGDYGYTF